This T cell receptor (beta chain) derives from a study of CD8+ T cells in alopecia areata. The authors extracted RNA and reverse transcribed it into cDNA as the sequencing template. Here immunoSEQ multiplex PCR was the method, and the copy in TCRdb shows in-frame clones only, minus some. The sample lists 150,000 or so clones; about three fifths were seen once. J gave up 3 bases and V 8 bases, and 4 bases lay outside the gene matches. This CDR3 has 14 amino acids. Germline V CDR1 and CDR2: SGHVS, FQNEAQ. This TCR derives from a human donor with alopecia areata. The V and J genes are TRBV7-8 and TRBJ2-1; 10 bases are shared with TRBD2. The sample consisted of CD4+ T cells sorted from blood, taken at week 0. The CDR3 is CASVAGGFYNEQFF. The CDR3 DNA sequence: TGTGCCAGCGTAGCGGGGGGCTTCTACAATGAGCAGTTCTTC.